This T cell receptor (beta chain) was identified during a study of T cell changes during pregnancy in multiple sclerosis. Clones were sequenced by immunoSEQ multiplex PCR, and TCRdb holds only the in-frame ones, with some missing. Seen here are some 41,000 clones, 90% observed once, and the top ten hold 10%. Germline CDR1 MGHDK, CDR2 SYGVNS. Deletions cut 7 bases from V and 8 bases from J, with 11 bases between. The CDR3 runs 12 residues. This sequence was found in a female donor with multiple sclerosis, enrolled in a pregnancy study. The chain is built from TRBV25-1 and TRBJ2-2; D remains ambiguous. The material sequenced was CD8+ T cells from peripheral blood mononuclear cells, taken in the first trimester of pregnancy. CDR3 nucleotide sequence: TGTGCCAGCAACCCGGTCGGTGGGGAGCTGTTTTTT. Translated, it gives CASNPVGGELFF.